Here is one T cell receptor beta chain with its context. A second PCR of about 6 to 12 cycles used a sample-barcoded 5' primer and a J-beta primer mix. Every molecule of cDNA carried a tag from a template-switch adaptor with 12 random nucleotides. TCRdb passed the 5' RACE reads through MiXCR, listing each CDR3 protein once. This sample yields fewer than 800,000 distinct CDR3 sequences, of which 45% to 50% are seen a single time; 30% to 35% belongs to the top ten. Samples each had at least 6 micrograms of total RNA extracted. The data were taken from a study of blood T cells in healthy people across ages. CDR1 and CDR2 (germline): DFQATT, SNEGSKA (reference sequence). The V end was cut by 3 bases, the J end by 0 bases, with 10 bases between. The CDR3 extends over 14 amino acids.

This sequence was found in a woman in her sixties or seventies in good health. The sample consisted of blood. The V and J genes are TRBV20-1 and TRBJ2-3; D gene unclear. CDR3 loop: CSASNLGSTDTQYF. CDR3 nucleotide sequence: TGCAGTGCTAGTAATCTGGGGAGCACAGATACGCAGTATTTT.